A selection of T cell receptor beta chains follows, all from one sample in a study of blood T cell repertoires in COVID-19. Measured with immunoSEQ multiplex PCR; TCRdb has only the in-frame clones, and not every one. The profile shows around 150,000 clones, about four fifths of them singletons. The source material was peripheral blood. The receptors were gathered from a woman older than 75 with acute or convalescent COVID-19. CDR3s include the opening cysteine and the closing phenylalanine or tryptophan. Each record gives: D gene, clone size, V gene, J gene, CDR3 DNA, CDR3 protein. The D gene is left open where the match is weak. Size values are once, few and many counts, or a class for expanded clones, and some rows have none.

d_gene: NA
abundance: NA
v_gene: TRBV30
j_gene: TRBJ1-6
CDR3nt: TGTGCCTGGAGTGGGGGGGTCTCACCCCTCCACTTT
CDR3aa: CAWSGGVSPLHF

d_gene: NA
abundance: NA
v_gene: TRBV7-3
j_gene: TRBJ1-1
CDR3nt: TGTGCCAGCAGTTCAAGAGGGGGGAACACTGAAGCTTTCTTT
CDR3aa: CASSSRGGNTEAFF

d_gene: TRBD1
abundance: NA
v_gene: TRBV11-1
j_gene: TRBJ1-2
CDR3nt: TGTGCCAGCAGCCAGGGACAGGGGAACTATGGCTACACCTTC
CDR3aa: CASSQGQGNYGYTF

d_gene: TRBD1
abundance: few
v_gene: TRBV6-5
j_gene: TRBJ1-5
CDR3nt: TGTGCCAGCACAGGGGGCGCTCCTGGCAATCAGCCCCAGCATTTT
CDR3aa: CASTGGAPGNQPQHF

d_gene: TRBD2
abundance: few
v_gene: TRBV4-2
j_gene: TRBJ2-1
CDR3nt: TGTGCCAGCAGCCCTCGAGGAGCGGGATCTTACAATGAGCAGTTCTTC
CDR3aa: CASSPRGAGSYNEQFF

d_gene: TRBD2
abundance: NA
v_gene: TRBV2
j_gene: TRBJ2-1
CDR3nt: TGTGCCAGCAGTGAAACTCCGGGACTAGCGGGAGCGCAGTTCTTC
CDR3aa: CASSETPGLAGAQFF

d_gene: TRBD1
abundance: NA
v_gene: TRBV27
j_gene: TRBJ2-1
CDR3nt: TGTGCCAGCAGTACGAACAGGGGGAATGAGCAGTTCTTC
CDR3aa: CASSTNRGNEQFF

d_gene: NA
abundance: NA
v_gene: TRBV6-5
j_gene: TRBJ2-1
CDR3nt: TGTGCCAGCATTCATTCACAGGGAGACAATGAGCAGTTCTTC
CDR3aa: CASIHSQGDNEQFF

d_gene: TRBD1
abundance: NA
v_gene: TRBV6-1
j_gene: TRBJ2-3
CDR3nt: TGTGCCAGCAGTGGAGGCGACAGGGGGTGGACAGATACGCAGTATTTT
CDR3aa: CASSGGDRGWTDTQYF

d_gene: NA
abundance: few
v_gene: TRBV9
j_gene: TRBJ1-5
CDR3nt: TGTGCCAGCAGCGTAGGAGGACATAGCAATCAGCCCCAGCATTTT
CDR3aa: CASSVGGHSNQPQHF

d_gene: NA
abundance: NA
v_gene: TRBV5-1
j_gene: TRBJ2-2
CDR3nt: TGCGCCAGCAGCTTGGCACAGGGCGCCGGGGAGCTGTTTTTT
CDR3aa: CASSLAQGAGELFF

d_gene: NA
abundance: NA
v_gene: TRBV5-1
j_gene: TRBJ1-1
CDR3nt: TGCGCCAGCAGCTTCAGCGGCCTAGCTCTTACTGAAGCTTTCTTT
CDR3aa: CASSFSGLALTEAFF

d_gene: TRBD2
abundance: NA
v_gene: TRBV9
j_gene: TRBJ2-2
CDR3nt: TGTGCCAGCAGCGTAGATACTAGCGCCGCCGGGGAGCTGTTTTTT
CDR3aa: CASSVDTSAAGELFF

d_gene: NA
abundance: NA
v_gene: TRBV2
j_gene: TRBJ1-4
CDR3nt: TGTGCCAGCAGTGAGCGGGCGAGGGTGGGAAATGAAAAACTGTTTTTT
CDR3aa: CASSERARVGNEKLFF

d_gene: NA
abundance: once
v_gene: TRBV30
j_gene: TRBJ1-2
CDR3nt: TGTGCCTGGTTCGCCATCAGGGTTGGCTACACCTTC
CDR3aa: CAWFAIRVGYTF

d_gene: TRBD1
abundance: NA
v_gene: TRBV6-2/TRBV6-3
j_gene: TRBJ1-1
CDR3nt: TGTGCCAGCAGTTCCGACAGGGTTACCTCTGAAGCTTTCTTT
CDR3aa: CASSSDRVTSEAFF

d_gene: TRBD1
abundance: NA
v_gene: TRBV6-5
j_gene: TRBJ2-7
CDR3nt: TGTGCCAGCAGTTCCCTCCGGGACAGGGGGTACGAGCAGTACTTC
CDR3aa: CASSSLRDRGYEQYF

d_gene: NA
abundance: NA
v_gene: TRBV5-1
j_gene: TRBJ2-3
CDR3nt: TGCGCCAGCAGCCTGGGGGGCCCGCAGCGCACAGATACGCAGTATTTT
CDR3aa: CASSLGGPQRTDTQYF

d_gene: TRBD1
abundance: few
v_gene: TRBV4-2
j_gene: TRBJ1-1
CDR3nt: TGTGCCAGCAGCCCGACAGGGGGCGGTTTCAGCACTGAAGCTTTCTTT
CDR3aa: CASSPTGGGFSTEAFF

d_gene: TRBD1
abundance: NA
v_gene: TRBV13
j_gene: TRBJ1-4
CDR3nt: TGTGCCAGCAGCGCCAACAGGGGATCTAATGAAAAACTGTTTTTT
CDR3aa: CASSANRGSNEKLFF

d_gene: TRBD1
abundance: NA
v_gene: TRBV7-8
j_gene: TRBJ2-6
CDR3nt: TGTGCCAGCAGCCTACGGGACAGGGCTTTACGAGGGGCCAACGTCCTGACTTTC
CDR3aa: CASSLRDRALRGANVLTF

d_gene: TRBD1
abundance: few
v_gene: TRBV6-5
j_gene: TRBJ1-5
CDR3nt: TGTGCCAGCAGACCTCATCAGGGGGCAGGTCAGCCCCAGCATTTT
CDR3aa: CASRPHQGAGQPQHF

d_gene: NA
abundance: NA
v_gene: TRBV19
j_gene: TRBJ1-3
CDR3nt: TGTGCCAGTAGTCATACTGTTCGCTTAAGTCGAGGAAACACCATATATTTT
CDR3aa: CASSHTVRLSRGNTIYF

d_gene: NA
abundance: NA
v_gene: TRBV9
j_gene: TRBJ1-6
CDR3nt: TGTGCCAGCAGCGTAGGGCGGGAAGGAAATTCACCCCTCCACTTT
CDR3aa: CASSVGREGNSPLHF

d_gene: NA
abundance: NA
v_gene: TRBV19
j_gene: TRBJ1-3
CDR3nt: TGTGCCAGTAGGCCCCGGCAGGCCGCCTCTGGAAACACCATATATTTT
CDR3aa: CASRPRQAASGNTIYF

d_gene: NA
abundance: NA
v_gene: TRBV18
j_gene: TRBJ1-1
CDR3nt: TGTGCCAGCTCACGGCCGGACAAGGGGTTTAACACTGAAGCTTTCTTT
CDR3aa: CASSRPDKGFNTEAFF

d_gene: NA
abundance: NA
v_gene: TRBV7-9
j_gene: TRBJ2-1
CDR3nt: TGTGCCAGCAGCCCCGGACTCATCACCTACAATGAGCAGTTCTTC
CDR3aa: CASSPGLITYNEQFF

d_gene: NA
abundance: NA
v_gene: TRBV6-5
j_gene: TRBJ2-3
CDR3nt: TGTGCCAGCAGGGGTCTAGGTCTTCCTACGCAGTATTTT
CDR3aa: CASRGLGLPTQYF

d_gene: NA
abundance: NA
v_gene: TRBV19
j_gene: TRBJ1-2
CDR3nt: TGTGCCAGTAGCCATAGAGGGACTTCTCTCGAGGACTATGGCTACACCTTC
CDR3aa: CASSHRGTSLEDYGYTF

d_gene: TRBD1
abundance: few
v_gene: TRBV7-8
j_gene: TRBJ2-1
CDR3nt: TGTGCCAGCAGCCAGGACAGGAGCTCCTACAATGAGCAGTTCTTC
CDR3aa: CASSQDRSSYNEQFF

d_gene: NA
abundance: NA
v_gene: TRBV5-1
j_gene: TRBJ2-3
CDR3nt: TGCGCCAGCAGGCCAGACAGCGTAGTGAGCACAGATACGCAGTATTTT
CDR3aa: CASRPDSVVSTDTQYF

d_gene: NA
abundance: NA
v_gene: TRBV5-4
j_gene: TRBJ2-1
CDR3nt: TGTGCCAGCAGCTTACCGGGAGTCACCCCCAACAATGAGCAGTTCTTC
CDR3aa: CASSLPGVTPNNEQFF

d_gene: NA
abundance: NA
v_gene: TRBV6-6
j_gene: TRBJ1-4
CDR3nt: TGTGCCAGCACCGATATAACCGGGACTGTGAATGAAAAACTGTTTTTT
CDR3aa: CASTDITGTVNEKLFF

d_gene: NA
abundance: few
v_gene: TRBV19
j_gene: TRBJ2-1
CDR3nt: TGTGCCAGTAGTGTTAGTGGTACCTCAATAAATGAGCAGTTCTTC
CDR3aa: CASSVSGTSINEQFF

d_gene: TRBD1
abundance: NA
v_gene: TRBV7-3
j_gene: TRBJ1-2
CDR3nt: TGTGCCAGCAGCTGGGACAGGGCTGGCTACACCTTC
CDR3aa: CASSWDRAGYTF

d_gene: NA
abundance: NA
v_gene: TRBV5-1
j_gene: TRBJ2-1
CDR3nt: TGCGCCAGCACTACGGGGAATGAGCAGTTCTTC
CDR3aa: CASTTGNEQFF

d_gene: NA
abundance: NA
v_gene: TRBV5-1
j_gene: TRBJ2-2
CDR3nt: TGCGCCAGCAGCCGGGGAGAGTCAGGGAACACCGGGGAGCTGTTTTTT
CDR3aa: CASSRGESGNTGELFF

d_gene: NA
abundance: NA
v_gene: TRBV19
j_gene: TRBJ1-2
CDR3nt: TGTGCCAGTAGTATTAGGTCCGTCCAGAGGTATGGCTACACCTTC
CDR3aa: CASSIRSVQRYGYTF

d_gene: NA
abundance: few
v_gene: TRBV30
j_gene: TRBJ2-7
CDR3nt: TGTGCCTGGACCAGTGGCGGGCCGGAGCAGTACTTC
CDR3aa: CAWTSGGPEQYF

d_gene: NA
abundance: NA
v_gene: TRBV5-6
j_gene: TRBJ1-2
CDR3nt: TGTGCCAGCAGCTTGGGCCAGAATGGTGGCTACACCTTC
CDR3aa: CASSLGQNGGYTF

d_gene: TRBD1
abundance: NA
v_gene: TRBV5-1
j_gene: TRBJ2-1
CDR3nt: TGCGCCAGCAGCTTGGCCTCCGGGACAGGGCGATTCAATGAGCAGTTCTTC
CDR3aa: CASSLASGTGRFNEQFF

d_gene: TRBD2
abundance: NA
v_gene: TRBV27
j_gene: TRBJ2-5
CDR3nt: TGTGCCAGCAATAAGCTAGCGGGAGTATGGGAGACCCAGTACTTC
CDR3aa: CASNKLAGVWETQYF

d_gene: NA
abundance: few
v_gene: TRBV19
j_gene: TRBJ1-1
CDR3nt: TGTGCCAGTAGTATAGGCCTCGGGGTCACTGAAGCTTTCTTT
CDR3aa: CASSIGLGVTEAFF

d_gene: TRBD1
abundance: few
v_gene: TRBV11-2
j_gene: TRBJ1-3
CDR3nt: TGTGCCAGCAGCCGGGGACAGGGAACTGGAAACACCATATATTTT
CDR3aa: CASSRGQGTGNTIYF

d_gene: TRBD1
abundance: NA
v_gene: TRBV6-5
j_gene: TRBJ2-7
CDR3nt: TGTGCCAGCAGTTACGGGACAGAGCGCTCCTACGAGCAGTACTTC
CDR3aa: CASSYGTERSYEQYF

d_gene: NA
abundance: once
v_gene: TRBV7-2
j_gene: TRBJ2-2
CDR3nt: TGTGCCAGCAGCGGGCGTGCAGCGGGCCCCCCCACCGGGGAGCTGTTTTTT
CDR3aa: CASSGRAAGPPTGELFF

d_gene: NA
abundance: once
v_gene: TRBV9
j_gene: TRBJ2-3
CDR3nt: TGTGCCAGCAGCGTATTTGGCATTACCACAGATACGCAGTATTTT
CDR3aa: CASSVFGITTDTQYF

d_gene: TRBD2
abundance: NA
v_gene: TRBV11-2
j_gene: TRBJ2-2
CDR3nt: TGTGCCAGCAGGAACCCTAGCGGGGGGGCCCCGAACACCGGGGAGCTGTTTTTT
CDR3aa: CASRNPSGGAPNTGELFF

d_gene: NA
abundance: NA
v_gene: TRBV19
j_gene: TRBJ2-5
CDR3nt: TGTGCCAGTAGTACAGGGGAACAAGAGACCCAGTACTTC
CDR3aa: CASSTGEQETQYF

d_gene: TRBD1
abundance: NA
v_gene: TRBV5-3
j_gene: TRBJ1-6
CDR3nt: TGTGCCAGAAGCTCGGGGCCGGGACAGGATAATTCACCCCTCCACTTT
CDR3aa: CARSSGPGQDNSPLHF

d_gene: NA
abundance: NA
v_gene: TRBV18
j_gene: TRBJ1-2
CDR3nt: TGTGCCAGCTCGCCCCTCTCGGAGGAAGGCTACACCTTC
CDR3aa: CASSPLSEEGYTF

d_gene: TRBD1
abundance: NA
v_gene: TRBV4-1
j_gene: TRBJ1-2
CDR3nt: TGCGCCAGCAGCCAAGATATTTTCGGACAGGGCTTCTATGGCTACACCTTC
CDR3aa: CASSQDIFGQGFYGYTF

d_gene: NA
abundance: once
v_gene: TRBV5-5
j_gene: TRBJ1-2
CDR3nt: TGTGCCAGCAGCTCGACCGGGACACCCTTTGGCTACACCTTC
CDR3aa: CASSSTGTPFGYTF

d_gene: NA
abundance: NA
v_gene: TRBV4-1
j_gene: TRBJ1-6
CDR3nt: TGCGCCAGCAGCCAAGGGGACTTTAATTCACCCCTCCACTTT
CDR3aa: CASSQGDFNSPLHF

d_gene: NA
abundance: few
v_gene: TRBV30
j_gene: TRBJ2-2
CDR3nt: TGTGCCTGGAGTTTGGGGGCAGGGGTCACCGGGGAGCTGTTTTTT
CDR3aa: CAWSLGAGVTGELFF

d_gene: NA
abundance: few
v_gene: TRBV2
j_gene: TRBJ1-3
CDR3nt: TGTGCCAGCAGTGAAAGGGGGAACACTGGAAACACCATATATTTT
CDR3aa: CASSERGNTGNTIYF

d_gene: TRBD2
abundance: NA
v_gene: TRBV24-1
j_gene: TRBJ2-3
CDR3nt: TGTGCCACCAGTGATTCTACACGGGGGGGCCATACGCAGTATTTT
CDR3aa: CATSDSTRGGHTQYF

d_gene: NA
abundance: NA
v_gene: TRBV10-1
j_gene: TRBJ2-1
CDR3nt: TGCGCCAGCAGTGCTGGCAGATTCTCCTACAATGAGCAGTTCTTC
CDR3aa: CASSAGRFSYNEQFF

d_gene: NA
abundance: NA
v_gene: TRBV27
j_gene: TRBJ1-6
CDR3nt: TGTGCCAGCAGCATAGGTCCGCGGACAATAAGAGTGTTAGATTCACCCCTCCACTTT
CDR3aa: CASSIGPRTIRVLDSPLHF

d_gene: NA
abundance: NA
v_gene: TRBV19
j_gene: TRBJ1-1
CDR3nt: TGTGCCAGTGGAGGGAAAGTGGGAGGAGGAACTGAAGCTTTCTTT
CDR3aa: CASGGKVGGGTEAFF